The rows below give T cell receptor beta chains drawn from one sample of a study of beta chain features in type 1 diabetes. The repertoire was sequenced with immunoSEQ multiplex PCR; TCRdb's copy has only in-frame clones and lacks some. The sample lists 300,000 to 350,000 clones, less than 15% occurring once. What was sequenced was naive CD4+ T cells from blood. Source of these receptors: a woman in her late teens or twenties with type 1 diabetes. The conserved cysteine and the conserved F or W are not part of the CDR3 here.

>TRBJ2-7|TRBV28
AGGGSYEQY
>TRBJ1-1|TRBV28
ASSSPGPGRWTEAF
>TRBJ2-4|TRBV14
ASSQRSRGKNIQY
>TRBJ2-7|TRBV18
ASSPGTGGIYEQY
>TRBJ2-1|TRBV11-2
ASSLSGSYNEQF
>TRBJ2-2|TRBV4-3
ASSQGWTGLNTGELF
>TRBJ2-7|TRBV10-2
ASSVKRGSGRAPEQY
>TRBJ2-3|TRBV7-7
ASSGRGGDTQY
>TRBJ1-2|TRBV5-1
ASSFTGQGNYGYT
>TRBJ2-3|TRBV7-3
ASSSRGTDTQY
>TRBJ1-2|TRBV29-1
SVEDLGFYGYT
>TRBJ1-2|TRBV28
ASTSGTTLGYGYT
>TRBJ2-1|TRBV9
ASSSSEISYNEQF
>TRBJ2-7|TRBV30
ASNESPSSGSYEQY
>TRBJ2-1|TRBV14
ASSRGLAAGEQF
>TRBJ1-5|TRBV12-5
ASGWDSQPQH
>TRBJ2-1|TRBV30
AWSRPGYSINEQF
>TRBJ2-1|TRBV9
ASTLSGSSDNEQF
>TRBJ2-7|TRBV28
ASRGTPYEQY
>TRBJ2-7|TRBV30
AWGQGAYEQY
>TRBJ2-3|TRBV9
ASSVVPAGGQY
>TRBJ2-7|TRBV28
ASTLGLAGADPQY
>TRBJ1-2|TRBV30
AWSADRSHGYT
>TRBJ1-5|TRBV7-2
ASSLARSGNQPQH
>TRBJ2-1|TRBV5-4
ASSSGTSAPLNEQF
>TRBJ2-2|TRBV29-1
SVGRTGRNTGELF
>TRBJ1-5|TRBV27
ASTSTSGVNQPQH
>TRBJ2-3|TRBV30
ATDWTPTDTQY
>TRBJ2-1|TRBV7-9
ASSLARLGPDEQF
>TRBJ2-1|TRBV11-2
ASSLTAGSGIEYEQF
>TRBJ2-2|TRBV27
ASRTLTGELF
>TRBJ2-7|TRBV5-1
ASSLDKPSSYEQY
>TRBJ2-5|TRBV9
ASSVRGDRQETQY
>TRBJ1-1|TRBV29-1
SARTGGSLQGTEAF
>TRBJ2-3|TRBV5-1
ASSLRQATLTDTQY
>TRBJ2-5|TRBV7-2
ASSPYEETQY
>TRBJ2-5|TRBV2
ASKERTETQY
>TRBJ1-1|TRBV11-2
ASSLDRGRTEAF
>TRBJ2-6|TRBV6-5
ASSLMSSGANVLT
>TRBJ2-7|TRBV7-2
ASRGGRATYEQY
>TRBJ2-2|TRBV18
ASSPPGGILSSTGELF
>TRBJ2-1|TRBV28
ASSFPAGGPGEQF